These 17 T cell receptor beta chains were all obtained from the same sample, sequenced in a study of blood T cells in healthy people across ages. The use of a sample-barcoded 5' primer and a J-beta primer mix characterized a second PCR of roughly 6 to 11 cycles. Using its own MiXCR run on the 5' RACE reads, TCRdb lists one record per CDR3 protein. The sample lists over 1.5 million distinct CDR3 sequences, approximately 50% seen once, with 2% to 2.5% in the top ten. Sequenced: blood. Receptors were obtained from a woman in her thirties or forties in good health.

This clonotype was recorded many times. In DNA form, the CDR3 reads TGTGCCAGCAGCTTATTTCAAGCGGGGGGGTCCTCCTACGAGCAGTACTTC. It encodes CASSLFQAGGSSYEQYF. The J gene is TRBJ2-7, the V gene TRBV7-9, with TRBD2 identical over 10 bases. Germline V gene data show CDR1 as SEHNR and CDR2 as FQNEAQ (reference sequence). V lost 2 bases, J lost 0 bases, and 7 bases stayed unmatched. The CDR3 covers 17 residues.

This chain connects TRBV5-1 to TRBJ2-4; 9 positions match TRBD1. The CDR3 has 15 residues. Unmatched junction bases numbered 7, after V lost 2 bases and J lost 7 bases. In germline, CDR1 is SGHRS, CDR2 YFSETQ. CDR3 in DNA: TGCGCCAGCAGCTTCGGACCCGGGACAGGGAACATTCAGTACTTC. The encoded protein is CASSFGPGTGNIQYF.

This clonotype turned up a few times. The gene calls are TRBV12-3 or TRBV12-4 and TRBJ1-5, with D possibly being TRBD1 (5 bases). V was trimmed by 6 bases and J by 6 bases, leaving 12 bases between them. The CDR3 is 13 residues long. CDR3 sequence (DNA): TGTGCCAGCAGCCCGCAGGGTTTTCAGCCCCAGCATTTT. Amino acid sequence: CASSPQGFQPQHF.

This clonotype was observed a few times. The chain employs TRBV4-3 and TRBJ1-2, with a tentative D call TRBD1 (5 bases). The CDR3 covers 15 residues. Between the trimmed V and J ends, which lost 0 bases and 4 bases, there was a span of 12 bases. CDR1 is LGHNA and CDR2 is YSLEER in the germline V gene. The CDR3 DNA reads TGCGCCAGCAGCCAAGATCAAGGGGTCGGCTATGGCTACACCTTC. As protein: CASSQDQGVGYGYTF.

In its sample, this clonotype was seen a few times. The chain employs TRBV11-2 and TRBJ1-5, with D maybe TRBD1 (5 bases). Germline CDR1 SGHAT, CDR2 FQNNGV. The V and J ends lost 5 bases and 1 base respectively, with 18 bases between them. The CDR3 covers 17 residues. CDR3 amino acids: CASSHTRRQGSNQPQHF. For the CDR3, the DNA is TGTGCCAGCAGCCACACAAGGAGGCAGGGAAGCAATCAGCCCCAGCATTTT. The entire variable domain, with the rest obtained from reference TRBV11-2 and TRBJ1-5, is as follows: EAGVAQSPRYKIIEKRQSVAFWCNPISGHATLYWYQQILGQGPKLLIQFQNNGVVDDSQLPKDRFSAERLKGVDSTLKIQPAKLEDSAVYLCASSHTRRQGSNQPQHFGDGTRLSIL.

V usage is TRBV29-1 and J usage is TRBJ2-2; 8 bases map to TRBD1. The CDR3 has 13 residues. After removal of 7 bases from V and 6 bases from J, the junction contained 7 bases not matched to a gene. Germline V lookup: CDR1 SQVTM, CDR2 ANQGSEA. In DNA, the CDR3 is TGCAGCGCCGGACAGGGAACAGCCGGGGAGCTGTTTTTT. Translating it yields CSAGQGTAGELFF.

The sample holds a few counts of this clonotype. The J gene is TRBJ2-1, the V gene TRBV6-2 or TRBV6-3, with TRBD2 matching 7 bases. V lost 7 bases and J lost 8; bases outside the gene matches: 11. The CDR3 sequence is 14 residues long. Germline V lookup: CDR1 MNHEY, CDR2 SVGEGT. CDR3 amino acids: CASKRVGGGDEQFF. The CDR3 DNA reads TGTGCCAGCAAAAGGGTGGGCGGGGGTGATGAGCAGTTCTTC.

V and J are TRBV2 and TRBJ2-5; D not certain. The CDR3 sequence is 12 residues long. The V gene's germline CDR1 is SNHLY and CDR2 FYNNEI. V was trimmed by 7 bases and J by 5 bases, leaving 11 bases between them. CDR3 loop: CASTVGLETQYF. CDR3 DNA: TGTGCCAGCACGGTCGGGTTGGAGACCCAGTACTTC.

This clonotype was seen a handful of times. The chain carries TRBV13 and TRBJ2-7, with 10 nucleotides matching TRBD1. This CDR3 region has 14 residues. CDR1 PRHDT and CDR2 FYEKMQ come from the germline V gene (reference sequence). J lost 7 bases, V lost 5 bases, and 8 bases had no gene match. In DNA, the CDR3 is TGTGCCAGCAGCGTGGGACAGGGGTTGGAGGAGCAGTACTTC. Translation: CASSVGQGLEEQYF.

This chain joins TRBV10-3 and TRBJ1-2; 7 bases match TRBD1. Losses at the gene ends were 7 bases for V and 4 bases for J; bases not matched to a gene: 6. The CDR3 loop spans 13 amino acids. From germline, CDR1 is ENHRY and CDR2 SYGVKD. The CDR3 here is CAIKDRERYGYTF. The CDR3 DNA reads TGTGCCATCAAAGACAGGGAACGCTATGGCTACACCTTC.

The chain uses TRBV12-3 or TRBV12-4 and TRBJ2-3, with 13 nucleotides matching TRBD2. The ends lost 4 bases at V and 4 bases at J; junction bases unmatched: 8. The CDR3 sequence is 17 residues long. The CDR3 nucleotides read TGTGCCAGCAGTTCCTTAAGACTAGCGGGGGGCCCAGATACGCAGTATTTT. Protein product: CASSSLRLAGGPDTQYF.

V gene TRBV15 combines with J gene TRBJ2-3; D might be TRBD2 (5 bases). Trimming removed 0 bases from V and 4 bases from J, with 14 bases in between. This CDR3 is built from 16 residues. The germline gives CDR1 LNHNV, CDR2 YYDKDF (reference sequence). DNA for the CDR3: TGTGCCACCAGCAGAGATCACGGGAAAAGCCCAGATACGCAGTATTTT. Protein sequence: CATSRDHGKSPDTQYF.

This clonotype was recorded a few times. The chain carries TRBV20-1 and TRBJ2-1; 10 bases map to TRBD2. With 5 bases clipped from V and 2 bases from J, the junction kept 6 bases outside the gene matches. The CDR3 loop spans 15 amino acids. In germline, CDR1 is DFQATT, CDR2 SNEGSKA (reference sequence). CDR3 DNA: TGCAGTGCTTCCTTAGCGGGGGGCCCCTACAATGAGCAGTTCTTC. This translates into CSASLAGGPYNEQFF.

The sample holds a few counts of this clonotype. The genes are TRBV20-1 and TRBJ2-1; TRBD2 agrees at 9 bases. The CDR3 is 16 amino acids. Trimming took 3 bases from V and 6 from J; bases not matched to a gene: 12. CDR1 and CDR2 from the germline V gene are DFQATT and SNEGSKA (reference sequence). CDR3 region: CSARGPPGLAANEQFF. The CDR3 DNA follows: TGCAGTGCTAGGGGGCCCCCGGGACTAGCTGCCAATGAGCAGTTCTTC.

This clonotype has just a few counts. V and J are TRBV7-2 and TRBJ1-2; 7 bases are a match to TRBD1. Trimming at V came to 6 bases and at J to 6 bases, leaving 7 bases not matched to a gene. This CDR3 contains 13 residues. Germline V gene lookup returns CDR1 SGHTA and CDR2 FQGNSA. CDR3 DNA: TGTGCCAGCAGTCTCGACAGGGTGGATGGCTACACCTTC. It codes for CASSLDRVDGYTF. Full variable domain (missing parts from reference TRBV7-2 and TRBJ1-2): GAGVSQSPSNKVTEKGKDVELRCDPISGHTALYWYRQSLGQGLEFLIYFQGNSAPDKSGLPSDRFSAERTGGSVSTLTIQRTQQEDSAVYLCASSLDRVDGYTFGSGTRLTVV.

This clonotype was counted only a few times. The gene calls are TRBV21-1 and TRBJ2-7; the table's D call of TRBD1 was not tested on the DNA. TRBV21-1 is a documented pseudogene. The CDR3 covers 16 residues. DNA of the CDR3: TGTGCCAGCAGCAAATGCCGGGACAGGGTGAACTACGAGCAGTACTTC. Translated, it gives CASSKCRDRVNYEQYF.

The sample holds a few counts of this clonotype. This sequence joins TRBV7-2 and TRBJ2-1; D unclear. The germline CDR1 and CDR2 sequences are SGHTA and FQGNSA. V was cut by 6 bases and J by 6 bases, with 12 bases left in between. This CDR3 is 13 amino acids long. CDR3 DNA sequence: TGTGCCAGCAGTATGATAGTAGGCAATGAGCAGTTCTTC. It encodes CASSMIVGNEQFF.